This passage covers 8 T cell receptor beta chains from one sample sequenced in a study of blood T cell repertoires in COVID-19 (dated by TCRdb to 2019 to 2021). The library was generated by the immunoSEQ multiplex PCR assay. In TCRdb, the immuneACCESS table is reduced to in-frame sequences with V and J assigned. These tables do not hold every clone; where another copy was compared, an unresolved V gene accounts for under half, and the others remain unexplained. This sample is represented by around 260,000 clones; around 87% of them were singletons. More than 1.3% of the sample goes to the ten largest clones. The material sequenced was peripheral blood. The source of these receptors is a middle-aged woman who had recovered from COVID-19.

V gene TRBV9 combines with J gene TRBJ2-3; maybe TRBD1 (5 bases). CDR1 and CDR2 from the germline V gene are SGDLS and YYNGEE. V was trimmed by 2 bases and J by 2 bases, leaving 9 bases between them. CDR3 length: 14 residues. Here the CDR3 reads CASSVTGFTDTQYF. The CDR3 DNA follows: TGTGCCAGCAGCGTCACAGGATTCACAGATACGCAGTATTTT.

The CDR3 sequence: CASSQDWGDRSYEQYF. CDR3 nucleotide sequence: TGTGCCAGCAGCCAAGATTGGGGGGACCGCTCCTACGAGCAGTACTTC. The chain is built from TRBV3-1 (or the pseudogene TRBV3-2) and TRBJ2-7, with D maybe TRBD2 (6 bases). Trimming left V 0 bases short and J 0 bases short, with 12 bases between. This CDR3 contains 16 residues. Germline-derived CDR1 and CDR2 are LGHDT and YNNKEL (reference sequence).

The CDR3 DNA is TGCGCCAGCAGCCGCGGACGGGGGGGGCCGATAAGTCCCAATGAGCAGTTCTTC. Translated: CASSRGRGGPISPNEQFF. This chain links TRBV5-1 with TRBJ2-1; 8 nucleotides agree with TRBD2. Per the germline V gene, CDR1 is SGHRS and CDR2 is YFSETQ. This CDR3 has 18 residues. J gave up 6 bases and V 4 bases, and 18 bases lay outside the gene matches.

This sequence joins TRBV27 and TRBJ2-7; 10 nucleotides match TRBD1. CDR1 and CDR2 (germline): MNHEY, SMNVEV (reference sequence). The CDR3 consists of 16 residues. The ends lost 0 bases at V and 7 bases at J; junction bases unmatched: 9. CDR3 DNA: TGTGCCAGCAGTTTATCCTCTGGGACAGGGGTAAAGGAGCAGTACTTC. Its translation: CASSLSSGTGVKEQYF.

V is TRBV18 and J is TRBJ1-3; D unresolved. Trimming removed 3 bases at V and 0 bases at J, with 12 bases between. Looked up from germline, CDR1 is KGHSH and CDR2 is LQKENI. This CDR3 comprises 16 residues. The CDR3 is CASSPRDGDSGNTIYF. The DNA of the CDR3 is TGTGCCAGCTCACCTCGTGACGGAGACTCTGGAAACACCATATATTTT. The full variable domain, in which reference TRBV18 and TRBJ1-3 provide the parts outside the CDR3, is NAGVMQNPRHLVRRRGQEARLRCSPMKGHSHVYWYRQLPEEGLKFMVYLQKENIIDESGMPKERFSAEFPKEGPSILRIQQVVRGDSAAYFCASSPRDGDSGNTIYFGEGSWLTVV.

The rearrangement uses TRBV19 and TRBJ1-1, with D maybe TRBD1 (6 bases). V lost 4 bases, J lost 0 bases, and 9 bases lay in between. Germline V CDR1 and CDR2: LNHDA, SQIVND (reference sequence). The CDR3 loop spans 14 amino acids. In DNA form, the CDR3 reads TGTGCCAGTAGTAAACAGGGCTTGAACACTGAAGCTTTCTTT. This encodes CASSKQGLNTEAFF.

The chain couples TRBV6-2 or TRBV6-3 to TRBJ2-7; TRBD1 might be the D (6 bases). V was shortened by 2 bases and J by 4 bases, with 9 bases between the two germline ends. The CDR3 extends over 13 amino acids. Germline V CDR1 and CDR2: MNHEY, SVGEGT. The CDR3 DNA reads TGTGCCAGCAGTTACGGCAGGGGTTACGAGCAGTACTTC. Translation: CASSYGRGYEQYF.

The chain uses TRBV4-1 and TRBJ2-1, with TRBD2 matching over 12 bases. The V and J ends lost 6 bases and 0 bases, in that order; junction bases with no gene match: 9. Germline V gene sequence: CDR1 MGHRA, CDR2 YSYEKL. This CDR3 region has 18 residues. CDR3: CASRRTSGTSSSYNEQFF. DNA of the CDR3: TGCGCCAGCAGACGGACTAGCGGGACTTCCTCCTCCTACAATGAGCAGTTCTTC.